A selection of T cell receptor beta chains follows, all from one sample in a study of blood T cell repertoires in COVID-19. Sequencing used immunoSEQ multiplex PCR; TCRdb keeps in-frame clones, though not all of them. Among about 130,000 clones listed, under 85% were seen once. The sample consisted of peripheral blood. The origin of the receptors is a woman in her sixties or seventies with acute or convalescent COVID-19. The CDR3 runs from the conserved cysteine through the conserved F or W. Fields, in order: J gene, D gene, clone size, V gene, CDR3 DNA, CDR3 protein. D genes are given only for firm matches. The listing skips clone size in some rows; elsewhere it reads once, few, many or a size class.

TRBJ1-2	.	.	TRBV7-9	TGTGCCAGCAGCTCGACCCCTGGAGCAGGGAAGGGCTATGGCTACACCTTC	CASSSTPGAGKGYGYTF
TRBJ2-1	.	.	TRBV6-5	TGTGCCAGCAGTCTACCAGGCTACAATGAGCAGTTCTTC	CASSLPGYNEQFF
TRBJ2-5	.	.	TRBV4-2	TGTGCCAGCAGCCAGGGTTCCCGGGGAGGTTCGGGGACCCAGTACTTC	CASSQGSRGGSGTQYF
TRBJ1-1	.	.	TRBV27	TGTGCCAGCAGTCAACAGGTCTACAACACTGAAGCTTTCTTT	CASSQQVYNTEAFF
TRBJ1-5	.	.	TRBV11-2	TGTGCCAGCAGTGACGGGTATTCGAAGCCCCAGCATTTT	CASSDGYSKPQHF
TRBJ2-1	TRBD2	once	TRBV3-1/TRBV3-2	TGTGCCAGCAGCCCCAGGACTAGCGGGGGCACCGAGCAGTTCTTC	CASSPRTSGGTEQFF
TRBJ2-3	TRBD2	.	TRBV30	TGTGCCTGGAGTGATCCCCAGCGGGGGAGAGATACGCAGTATTTT	CAWSDPQRGRDTQYF
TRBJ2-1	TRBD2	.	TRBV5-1	TGCGCCAGCAGCTTGGCTTTCGGGGGGGCTAGGAATGAGCAGTTCTTC	CASSLAFGGARNEQFF
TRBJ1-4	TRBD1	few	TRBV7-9	TGTGCCAGCAGCCTGGGACAGCCCAGCTGGGGTGAAAAACTGTTTTTT	CASSLGQPSWGEKLFF
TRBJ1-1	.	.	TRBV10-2	TGCGCCAGCACTCGGGGGATGAACACTGAAGCTTTCTTT	CASTRGMNTEAFF
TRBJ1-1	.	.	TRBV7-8	TGTGCCAGCAGCATACAAGCACGGGTTACTGAAGCTTTCTTT	CASSIQARVTEAFF
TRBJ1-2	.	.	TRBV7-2	TGTGCCAGCAGCTTAGAAGGGGGAAGGGTAGGCGATGGCTACACCTTC	CASSLEGGRVGDGYTF
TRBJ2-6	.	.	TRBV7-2	TGTGCCAGCAGCCCTAACTTTCAGGCTGGGGCCAACGTCCTGACTTTC	CASSPNFQAGANVLTF
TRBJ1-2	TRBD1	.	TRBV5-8	TGTGCCAGCCGCTCCCGGGACAGATATGGCTACACCTTC	CASRSRDRYGYTF
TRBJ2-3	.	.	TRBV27	TGTGCCAGCAGCCGCGGGGTGGGTATAGATACGCAGTATTTT	CASSRGVGIDTQYF
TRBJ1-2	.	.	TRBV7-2	TGTGCCAGCAGCTTAGATGAAGGGACTGAGCTATCCCTGGTCTTC	CASSLDEGTELSLVF
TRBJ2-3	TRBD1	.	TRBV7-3	TGTGCCAGCAGCTTAACGACAGGGGTAGGCGATACGCAGTATTTT	CASSLTTGVGDTQYF
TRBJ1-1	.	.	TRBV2	TGTGCCAGCAGAGGTCCGGGAGGGAGGTCGACTGAAGCTTTCTTT	CASRGPGGRSTEAFF